Each of the 26 T cell receptor beta chains below was sequenced from the same sample in a study of a mutant IDH1 vaccine in newly diagnosed glioma (dated by TCRdb to 2020 to 2023). The time point label for this specimen denotes: baseline, week 1 (first vaccination visit). The treatment or condition label for this specimen denotes: pre-vaccination baseline after standard-of-care therapy. Libraries were constructed by the immunoSEQ multiplex PCR assay. TCRdb took this table from immuneACCESS and kept in-frame rearrangements with V and J called. Such tables lack part of the clones; where checked against another copy, unresolved V genes explain under half of the gap, and the rest is unexplained. Here the sample has 68,000 or so clones; 79% occur a single time. Approximately 8.2% of the sample is held by the ten biggest clonotypes. The sequencing used PBMCs, collected from a glioma patient treated with radiotherapy, temozolomide or both. The receptors were gathered from a man aged 50 to 59 with glioma.

The rearrangement joins TRBV7-2 to TRBJ2-7; TRBD1 agrees at 8 bases. Germline V gene data show CDR1 as SGHTA and CDR2 as FQGNSA. The CDR3 totals 14 residues. J was trimmed by 2 bases and V by 5 bases; bases with no gene match: 5. CDR3 nucleotide sequence: TGTGCCAGCAGCCCCTGGACAGGGCCCTACGAGCAGTACTTC. Residues: CASSPWTGPYEQYF.

The chain recombines TRBV11-2 with TRBJ2-3, with TRBD2 matching over 12 bases. The CDR3 runs 15 residues. CDR1 SGHAT and CDR2 FQNNGV come from the germline V gene. The V and J ends lost 4 bases and 3 bases, in that order; junction bases with no gene match: 2. Here the CDR3 DNA reads TGTGCCAGCAGCTCGGGACTAGCGGGTACAGATACGCAGTATTTT. Encoded protein: CASSSGLAGTDTQYF.

The rearrangement joins TRBV27 to TRBJ1-1, with TRBD1 as a possible D gene (5 bases). Trimming removed 2 bases from V and 3 bases from J, with 19 bases in between. The CDR3 consists of 17 residues. Germline assignment: CDR1 MNHEY and CDR2 SMNVEV (reference sequence). The CDR3 DNA is TGTGCCAGCAGTTTACTGAGAAGAGGGGTTTCGGACACTGAAGCTTTCTTT. Translation: CASSLLRRGVSDTEAFF.

This rearrangement joins TRBV19 to TRBJ2-2; 8 positions agree with TRBD1. CDR1 LNHDA and CDR2 SQIVND come from the germline V gene (reference sequence). The J segment lost 9 bases and the V segment lost 7 bases, leaving 13 bases of the junction unmatched. This CDR3 contains 15 residues. The CDR3 nucleotides are TGTGCCAGTAACAGAGGGACAGGTTCGAGGCGGGAGCTGTTTTTT. It translates to CASNRGTGSRRELFF.

The CDR3: CSVLGAGGEKLFF. The CDR3 coding sequence is TGCAGCGTGTTAGGGGCGGGGGGTGAAAAACTGTTTTTT. The genes are TRBV29-1 and TRBJ1-4; perhaps TRBD1 as D (5 bases). Germline CDR1 SQVTM, CDR2 ANQGSEA. V lost 6 bases, J lost 7 bases, and 15 bases lay in between. This CDR3 has 13 amino acids.

The genes are TRBV18 and TRBJ1-1; D is unresolved. V lost 3 bases, J lost 7 bases, and 9 bases lay in between. The CDR3 has 12 residues. The germline gives CDR1 KGHSH, CDR2 LQKENI. The CDR3 is CASSPAGSEAFF. CDR3 coding DNA: TGTGCCAGCTCACCGGCTGGGAGTGAAGCTTTCTTT.

This sequence joins TRBV9 and TRBJ1-2; possibly TRBD1 for D (6 bases). The CDR3 loop spans 14 amino acids. Trimming took off 2 bases at V and 4 bases at J, with 12 bases between the two ends. Germline CDR1 and CDR2: SGDLS and YYNGEE. In nucleotides, the CDR3 is TGTGCCAGCAGCGTTACAGGGACACCCTATGGCTACACCTTC. Its translation: CASSVTGTPYGYTF.

The rearrangement joins TRBV19 to TRBJ2-3, with a possible D match to TRBD1 (6 bases). CDR3 size: 15 residues. V was clipped by 3 bases and J by 5 bases, with 15 bases between them. Germline V lookup: CDR1 LNHDA, CDR2 SQIVND (reference sequence). CDR3 DNA sequence: TGTGCCAGTAGTATTGGAACAGGGCTGGGAGATACGCAGTATTTT. Residues: CASSIGTGLGDTQYF.

This clone was counted once. The chain carries TRBV4-2 and TRBJ2-1; a weak D match, TRBD1 (6 bases). Germline lookup yields CDR1 LGHNA and CDR2 YNFKEQ. The CDR3 has 16 residues. Trimming shortened V by 1 base and J by 6 bases, and 16 bases separated the two germline ends. CDR3 in DNA: TGTGCCAGCAGCCAAGGGGTAGGGGGTCCCTTCAATGAGCAGTTCTTC. Its protein is CASSQGVGGPFNEQFF.

This chain uses TRBV19 with TRBJ1-2, with TRBD1 matching over 8 bases. This CDR3 has 15 amino acids. V was clipped by 4 bases and J by 2 bases; unmatched bases: 6. The germline gives CDR1 LNHDA, CDR2 SQIVND (reference sequence). CDR3 region: CASSTRQGRNYGYTF. CDR3 nucleotide sequence: TGTGCCAGTAGTACCCGACAGGGGAGGAACTATGGCTACACCTTC.

V and J are TRBV27 and TRBJ2-1; a weak D match, TRBD1 (6 bases). V was pared by 2 bases and J by 9 bases, with 11 bases between. The CDR3 is 13 residues long. Germline loops: CDR1 MNHEY, CDR2 SMNVEV (reference sequence). The CDR3 protein is CASSLNPRGEQFF. The CDR3 region has the DNA TGTGCCAGCAGTTTAAACCCCAGGGGTGAGCAGTTCTTC.

V and J are TRBV4-1 and TRBJ2-5, with 8 bases lining up with TRBD2. Germline V gives CDR1 MGHRA, CDR2 YSYEKL. CDR3 length equals 18 residues. Unmatched junction bases numbered 19, after V lost 8 bases and J lost 2 bases. CDR3 protein: CASPSSGGGGLWQETQYF. The CDR3 DNA sequence: TGCGCCAGCCCCTCAAGCGGGGGAGGGGGGTTATGGCAAGAGACCCAGTACTTC.

There are a few counts of this clone. The CDR3 loop reads CASSVDGNQPQHF. The CDR3 DNA sequence: TGTGCCAGCAGTGTGGATGGCAATCAGCCCCAGCATTTT. The rearrangement uses TRBV2 and TRBJ1-5; D is undetermined. Between the trimmed V and J ends, which lost 4 bases and 2 bases, there was a span of 6 bases. CDR1 is SNHLY and CDR2 is FYNNEI in the germline V gene. This CDR3 region has 13 residues. The full variable domain, completed using reference TRBV2 and TRBJ1-5, is EPEVTQTPSHQVTQMGQEVILRCVPISNHLYFYWYRQILGQKVEFLVSFYNNEISEKSEIFDDQFSVERPDGSNFTLKIRSTKLEDSAMYFCASSVDGNQPQHFGDGTRLSIL.

This chain connects TRBV15 to TRBJ2-7; 7 nucleotides agree with TRBD1. There are 15 residues in the CDR3. The germline gives CDR1 LNHNV, CDR2 YYDKDF (reference sequence). V lost 2 bases to trimming and J lost 1 base; unmatched junction nucleotides: 5. The CDR3 is CATSRLPGQSYEQYF. The CDR3 DNA sequence: TGTGCCACCAGCAGATTACCGGGACAGTCCTACGAGCAGTACTTC. The full variable domain, rest sourced from reference TRBV15 and TRBJ2-7, is DAMVIQNPRYQVTQFGKPVTLSCSQTLNHNVMYWYQQKSSQAPKLLFHYYDKDFNNEADTPDNFQSRRPNTSFCFLDIRSPGLGDTAMYLCATSRLPGQSYEQYFGPGTRLTVT.

The CDR3 is CAISGGTGGGEQYF. The CDR3 bases are TGTGCCATCAGTGGTGGGACAGGTGGGGGCGAGCAGTACTTC. This chain links TRBV10-3 with TRBJ2-7, with TRBD1 matching over 8 bases. The V gene end was trimmed by 4 bases and the J gene end by 6 bases; junction bases not matched to a gene: 8. The CDR3 consists of 14 residues. Germline V gives CDR1 ENHRY, CDR2 SYGVKD.

J is TRBJ2-3 and V is TRBV15, with TRBD1 matching 8 bases. The CDR3 covers 14 residues. V was clipped by 6 bases and J by 0 bases; unmatched bases: 2. Germline V CDR1 and CDR2: LNHNV, YYDKDF (reference sequence). The CDR3 DNA sequence: TGTGCCACCAGGCAGGGGGCAAGCACAGATACGCAGTATTTT. This codes for CATRQGASTDTQYF.

The chain recombines TRBV7-6 with TRBJ1-2; TRBD1 agrees at 7 bases. V lost 4 bases, J lost 2 bases, and 1 base stayed unmatched. From germline, CDR1 is SGHVS and CDR2 FNYEAQ. This CDR3 comprises 13 residues. The CDR3 sequence: CASSSQGNYGYTF. The CDR3, as DNA: TGTGCCAGCAGCTCACAGGGGAACTATGGCTACACCTTC.

This clone came up once. In nucleotides, the CDR3 is TGTGCCAGCAGCCCTCCACAGGGAGGCTCTGGGGCCAACGTCCTGACTTTC. It encodes CASSPPQGGSGANVLTF. The J gene is TRBJ2-6, the V gene TRBV5-4, with D perhaps being TRBD1 or TRBD2 (6 bases each). The CDR3 totals 17 residues. CDR1 SGHNT and CDR2 YYREEE come from the germline V gene (reference sequence). Trimming stripped 4 bases from V and 0 bases from J, with 14 bases between.

The chain has TRBV19 and TRBJ1-1; D not certain. The V end was cut by 0 bases, the J end by 1 base, with 3 bases between. The CDR3 extends over 13 amino acids. CDR1 LNHDA and CDR2 SQIVND come from the germline V gene (reference sequence). The chain's CDR3 is CASSIEQNTEAFF. In nucleotides, the CDR3 is TGTGCCAGTAGTATAGAGCAGAACACTGAAGCTTTCTTT.

This chain uses TRBV5-6 with TRBJ2-1, with D possibly being TRBD1 or TRBD2 (5 bases each). The ends were cut back, 4 bases at V and 9 bases at J, with 17 bases in the middle. The length of the CDR3 is 14 residues. The germline CDR1 and CDR2 sequences are SGHDT and YYEEEE. The CDR3 DNA follows: TGTGCCAGCAGCCCCGGCAGGGTCGAGGGTGAGCAGTTCTTC. Translation gives CASSPGRVEGEQFF.

The chain is built from TRBV19 and TRBJ1-1; the match to TRBD1 covers 9 bases. Germline CDR1 is LNHDA and CDR2 is SQIVND (reference sequence). This CDR3 has 17 amino acids. V was clipped by 4 bases and J by 0 bases; unmatched bases: 9. The CDR3 DNA is TGTGCCAGTAGTAATAGACAGGGGGTGGACGTGAACACTGAAGCTTTCTTT. Translating gives CASSNRQGVDVNTEAFF.

The rearrangement links TRBV2 to TRBJ1-5; TRBD1 is a possible D gene (6 bases). The germline gives CDR1 SNHLY, CDR2 FYNNEI. With 2 bases removed from V and 6 bases from J, the gap between germline ends came to 14 bases. The CDR3 consists of 15 residues. CDR3 DNA: TGTGCCAGCAGTGAAAGGGGGGGGCAGGGTCAGCCCCAGCATTTT. Amino acids: CASSERGGQGQPQHF. Full variable domain (remainder filled in from reference TRBV2 and TRBJ1-5): EPEVTQTPSHQVTQMGQEVILRCVPISNHLYFYWYRQILGQKVEFLVSFYNNEISEKSEIFDDQFSVERPDGSNFTLKIRSTKLEDSAMYFCASSERGGQGQPQHFGDGTRLSIL.

V is TRBV5-1 and J is TRBJ2-2; D may be TRBD2 (7 bases). V was clipped by 2 bases and J by 5 bases, with 13 bases between them. CDR1 SGHRS and CDR2 YFSETQ come from the germline V gene. The length of the CDR3 is 15 residues. The CDR3 spells CASSLQGGGTGELFF. CDR3 sequence (DNA): TGCGCCAGCAGCTTACAGGGAGGGGGTACCGGGGAGCTGTTTTTT.

This clone was counted between two and nine times. This chain links TRBV6-1 with TRBJ2-2; D remains unclear. Trimming left V 2 bases short and J 0 bases short, with 4 bases between. The germline V gene has CDR1 MNHNS and CDR2 SASEGT. This CDR3 is 14 amino acids long. The CDR3 sequence: CASSESPNTGELFF. CDR3 nucleotide sequence: TGTGCCAGCAGTGAATCCCCGAACACCGGGGAGCTGTTTTTT.

This chain links TRBV4-2 with TRBJ1-2; a possible D gene is TRBD1 (5 bases). There are 18 residues in the CDR3. Germline V gene data show CDR1 as LGHNA and CDR2 as YNFKEQ. V was shortened by 2 bases and J by 1 base, with 20 bases between the two germline ends. CDR3 bases: TGTGCCAGCAGCCAATCCTATTTTGGACATTACTTTAACTATGGCTACACCTTC. It specifies CASSQSYFGHYFNYGYTF.

The V call is TRBV4-3, the J call TRBJ2-7; 9 nucleotides match TRBD1. CDR1 LGHNA and CDR2 YSLEER come from the germline V gene. The CDR3 runs 14 residues. V was clipped by 1 base and J by 7 bases; unmatched bases: 5. The DNA of the CDR3 is TGCGCCAGCAGCCAAGGACAGGGGGTGGGGGAGCAGTACTTC. Protein sequence: CASSQGQGVGEQYF.